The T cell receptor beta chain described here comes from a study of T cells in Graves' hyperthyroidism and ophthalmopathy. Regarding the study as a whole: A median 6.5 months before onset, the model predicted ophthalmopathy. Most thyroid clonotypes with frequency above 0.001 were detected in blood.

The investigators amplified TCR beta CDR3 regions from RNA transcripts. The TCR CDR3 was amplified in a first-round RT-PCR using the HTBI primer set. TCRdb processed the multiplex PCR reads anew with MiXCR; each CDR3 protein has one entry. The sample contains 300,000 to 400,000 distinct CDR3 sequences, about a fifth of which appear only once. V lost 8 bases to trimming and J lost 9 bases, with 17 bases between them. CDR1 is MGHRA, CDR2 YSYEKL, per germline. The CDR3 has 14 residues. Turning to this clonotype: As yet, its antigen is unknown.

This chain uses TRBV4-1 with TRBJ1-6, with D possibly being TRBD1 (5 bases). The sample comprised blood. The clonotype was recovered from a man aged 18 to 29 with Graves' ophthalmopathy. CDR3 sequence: CASRRAGNLSPLHF. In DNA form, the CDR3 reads TGCGCCAGCCGACGTGCAGGGAATCTTTCACCCCTCCACTTT.